This is a list of T cell receptor beta chains from one sample in a study of blood T cell repertoires in COVID-19. Data came from immunoSEQ multiplex PCR; TCRdb stores just in-frame clones and leaves some out. The data show roughly 59,000 clones, around four fifths seen once. Sequencing input: peripheral blood. The source of these receptors is a human donor in a cohort sampled during active COVID-19. CDR3s include the opening cysteine and the closing phenylalanine or tryptophan. D genes are given only for firm matches. Only part of the rows carry a size: once, few, many, or a class if the clone is expanded.

TRBV4-2	.	TRBJ2-5	TRBD2	TGTGCCAGCAGCCAATGGACTAGCGGGGGGGCGAAGACCCAGTACTTC	CASSQWTSGGAKTQYF
TRBV5-1	.	TRBJ2-6	.	TGCGCCAGCAGCGCGGACAACTCTGGGGCCAACGTCCTGACTTTC	CASSADNSGANVLTF
TRBV30	.	TRBJ1-6	.	TGTGCCTGGAGTCGTGGAAGGGGAGGATCACCCCTCCACTTT	CAWSRGRGGSPLHF
TRBV6-5	.	TRBJ1-1	.	TGTGCTTTAGAGGGGGTGTTCACTGAAGCTTTCTTT	CALEGVFTEAFF
TRBV4-1	.	TRBJ2-7	.	TGCGCCAGCAGCCCGCTCGGGCAGGGAAGTAGGAACGAGCAGTACTTC	CASSPLGQGSRNEQYF
TRBV6-5	.	TRBJ2-3	TRBD1	TGTGCCAGCATCGAGGGACAGAGCACAGATACGCAGTATTTT	CASIEGQSTDTQYF
TRBV2	.	TRBJ2-1	.	TGTGCCAGCAGCTCACAGGGCAATGAGCAGTTCTTC	CASSSQGNEQFF
TRBV18	.	TRBJ2-1	TRBD1	TGTGCCAGCTCACCATTCCGGGACAGCAATGAGCAGTTCTTC	CASSPFRDSNEQFF
TRBV7-9	.	TRBJ2-3	TRBD1	TGTGCCAGCAGCGCCGATCGACAGGGGGCGAGTAGAGATACGCAGTATTTT	CASSADRQGASRDTQYF
TRBV2	.	TRBJ1-2	.	TGTGCCAGCAGTCCTAAAATCGGTAAAATCGGCTATGGCTACACCTTC	CASSPKIGKIGYGYTF
TRBV5-4	.	TRBJ1-2	.	TGTGCCAGCAGCTCAGGGTACAACTATGGCTACACCTTC	CASSSGYNYGYTF
TRBV15	.	TRBJ1-2	.	TGTGCCACCAGCAGAGTGGGGGCGCGAGGCTACACCTTC	CATSRVGARGYTF
TRBV16	.	TRBJ1-5	.	TGTGCCAGCACGGCCGGGGGGCACTACGCTCAGCCCCAGCATTTT	CASTAGGHYAQPQHF
TRBV7-9	many	TRBJ1-2	.	TGTGCCAGCAGCTCAGCTGTCGGGGGTTCGTATGGCTACACCTTC	CASSSAVGGSYGYTF
TRBV7-8	.	TRBJ2-4	TRBD1	TGTGCCAGCAGCTTAGGTTGGGTGACAGGGAACATTCAGTACTTC	CASSLGWVTGNIQYF
TRBV29-1	.	TRBJ2-1	TRBD2	TGCAGCGCCTCGAGCGGGGCCTACAATGAGCAGTTCTTC	CSASSGAYNEQFF
TRBV7-2	.	TRBJ2-7	.	TGTGCCAGCACCAAAGGGGGAACCTCCTACGAGCAGTACTTC	CASTKGGTSYEQYF
TRBV2	.	TRBJ2-7	.	TGTGCCAGCAGTGTCGTTTACTCCTACGAGCAGTACTTC	CASSVVYSYEQYF
TRBV6-5	.	TRBJ1-5	.	TGTGCCAGCAGTTACTCCTACCAACAGCCCCAGCATTTT	CASSYSYQQPQHF
TRBV10-2	.	TRBJ2-5	TRBD2	TGCGCCAGCAGGGCGACTAGCGGGAGCCGTCAAGAGACCCAGTACTTC	CASRATSGSRQETQYF
TRBV15	.	TRBJ2-5	TRBD2	TGTGCCACCAGCAGAGTAGCGGGGGGGCGAGAGACCCAGTACTTC	CATSRVAGGRETQYF
TRBV5-5	.	TRBJ1-2	.	TGTGCCAGCAGCTTGGCTGAGGGTTACGGCTACACCTTC	CASSLAEGYGYTF